These T cell receptor beta chains were read from a single sample in a study of early T cells in non-severe SARS-CoV-2 infection. TCRdb re-derived calls from the 5' RACE reads in MiXCR, one entry per CDR3 protein. The sample consists of 68,000 or so distinct CDR3 sequences, approximately 10% of them appearing once. Material: whole blood. The source is an adult who was a healthcare worker with PCR-confirmed SARS-CoV-2 infection or an uninfected control (not recorded which). Each CDR3 is given with its conserved first and last residue. Each record gives: D gene, V gene, CDR3 protein. D genes are given only for firm matches.

D: .; V: TRBV4-1; CDR3: CTSSQGGQWRDTQYF
D: .; V: TRBV4-3; CDR3: CASSQGHDNEQFF
D: .; V: TRBV7-3; CDR3: CASSLSSTDTQYF
D: .; V: TRBV28; CDR3: CASSLGTEQYF
D: TRBD2; V: TRBV4-1; CDR3: CASSQAGTSGLNEQFF
D: .; V: TRBV11-2; CDR3: CASRDPGMHNEQFF
D: .; V: TRBV6-1; CDR3: CASRSGTPDQPQHF
D: .; V: TRBV7-3; CDR3: CASSQHEGGEPFF
D: TRBD1; V: TRBV4-1; CDR3: CASSQDQGGMGFF
D: .; V: TRBV15; CDR3: CATSRVTGVGETQYF
D: .; V: TRBV20-1; CDR3: CSAGDSAEQYF
D: .; V: TRBV7-9; CDR3: CASSGQETQYF
D: .; V: TRBV6-2/TRBV6-3; CDR3: CASSQVNTGELFF
D: .; V: TRBV11-2; CDR3: CASSLGGTGRSTEAFF
D: .; V: TRBV21-1; CDR3: CASSAPADGRRGVAKNIQYF
D: .; V: TRBV28; CDR3: CASSNEDTQYF
D: .; V: TRBV9; CDR3: CASSVGPTRREQETQYF
D: TRBD2; V: TRBV4-1; CDR3: CASSHERDLYEQYF
D: .; V: TRBV2; CDR3: CASSAPSRYEQYF
D: TRBD1; V: TRBV28; CDR3: CASSTGTPYGYTF
D: .; V: TRBV29-1; CDR3: CSVRDYGYTF
D: TRBD2; V: TRBV2; CDR3: CASSETRLATSSYEQYF
D: .; V: TRBV4-1; CDR3: CASSQDGPLSEKLFF
D: .; V: TRBV5-4; CDR3: CASSLAGRSSYNEQFF
D: .; V: TRBV15; CDR3: CATSRVKAPSETQYF
D: .; V: TRBV18; CDR3: CASSPPTINEQFF
D: .; V: TRBV20-1; CDR3: CSARDLKRASGANVLTF
D: .; V: TRBV5-1; CDR3: CASSLVEGETQYF
D: TRBD2; V: TRBV11-2; CDR3: CASSTRGGFFYEQYF
D: .; V: TRBV28; CDR3: CASSFSTPPFHEQYF
D: .; V: TRBV20-1; CDR3: CSASLWTEVNTEAFF
D: .; V: TRBV7-9; CDR3: CASSLGAEQYF
D: TRBD1; V: TRBV19; CDR3: CASGGQSYNEQFF
D: .; V: TRBV7-9; CDR3: CASSLGQLGRGTGELFF
D: .; V: TRBV9; CDR3: CASSVEYTGGTEAFF
D: TRBD2; V: TRBV13; CDR3: CASSLAARAGGPNEQFF
D: .; V: TRBV12-3/TRBV12-4; CDR3: CASTPGTVTGELFF
D: .; V: TRBV28; CDR3: CASSEGRNTEAFF
D: TRBD2; V: TRBV20-1; CDR3: CSARRTRSFYNEQFF
D: TRBD2; V: TRBV4-2; CDR3: CASSQDREGTEQYF
D: TRBD1; V: TRBV29-1; CDR3: CSVDRDYGYTF
D: .; V: TRBV2; CDR3: CASSEMGLSEQFF
D: .; V: TRBV7-9; CDR3: CASSQTAYEQYF
D: TRBD2; V: TRBV12-3/TRBV12-4; CDR3: CASSPGLAGTDTQYF
D: .; V: TRBV20-1; CDR3: CRAPRLAATDTQYF
D: TRBD2; V: TRBV5-1; CDR3: CASSSGLAYTGELFF
D: TRBD1; V: TRBV20-1; CDR3: CSASTGGDRNEQFF
D: TRBD1; V: TRBV7-6; CDR3: CASSPQTGGEKLFF
D: .; V: TRBV5-1; CDR3: CASSLDRRMGRSSYNEQFF
D: .; V: TRBV7-9; CDR3: CASSFVTGVQETQYF
D: TRBD2; V: TRBV20-1; CDR3: CSALAGGDFNEQFF
D: TRBD2; V: TRBV20-1; CDR3: CSASRLAGYNEQFF
D: .; V: TRBV6-5; CDR3: CASSKGLANEQYF
D: .; V: TRBV4-1; CDR3: CASSQGTTDFSYNEQFF